Included here is one TCR beta chain sequence, with context. Its target is not known. The CDR3 contains 14 residues. V lost 8 bases, J lost 4 bases, and 14 bases lay in between. Germline loops: CDR1 MNHEY, CDR2 SMNVEV (reference sequence). The data were obtained in a study of shared clonotypes between healthy human individuals. Study-wide points: The diversity represented, both genetic and in exposure history, was limited by few donors. Researchers sampled only blood; tissue repertoires likely differ.

Assay: immunoSEQ multiplex PCR; the TCRdb copy retains only in-frame clones and omits some. The table includes some 450,000 clones, roughly three quarters detected once. The sequenced material came from PBMCs. The chain carries TRBV27 and TRBJ1-4; D not resolved. The sequence was obtained from a woman between 40 and 55 years old in good health. Some clones in this sample may be carry-over from other donors' samples. The CDR3 DNA reads as TGTGCCAGCCTTTTCTCACAGTATAATGAAAAACTGTTTTTT. Its protein product is CASLFSQYNEKLFF.